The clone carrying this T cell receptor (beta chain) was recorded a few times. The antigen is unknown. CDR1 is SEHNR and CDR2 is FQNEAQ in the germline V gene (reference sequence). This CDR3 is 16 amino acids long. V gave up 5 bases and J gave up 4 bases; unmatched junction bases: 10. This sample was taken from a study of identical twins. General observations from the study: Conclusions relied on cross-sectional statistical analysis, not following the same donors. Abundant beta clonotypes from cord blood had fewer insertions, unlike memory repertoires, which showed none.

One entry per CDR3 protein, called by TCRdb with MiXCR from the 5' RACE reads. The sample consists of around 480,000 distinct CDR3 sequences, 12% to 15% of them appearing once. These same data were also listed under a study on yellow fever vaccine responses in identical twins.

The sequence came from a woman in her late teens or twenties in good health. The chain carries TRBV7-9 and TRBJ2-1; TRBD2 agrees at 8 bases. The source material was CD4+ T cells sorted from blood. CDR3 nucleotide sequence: TGTGCCAGCAGCCTACGAGGCGCGGGGGGTTACAATGAGCAGTTCTTC. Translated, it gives CASSLRGAGGYNEQFF. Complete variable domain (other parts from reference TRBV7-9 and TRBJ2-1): DTGVSQNPRHKITKRGQNVTFRCDPISEHNRLYWYRQTLGQGPEFLTYFQNEAQLEKSRLLSDRFSAERPKGSFSTLEIQRTEQGDSAMYLCASSLRGAGGYNEQFFGPGTRLTVL.